Listed below are T cell receptor beta chains from one sample, sequenced in a study of response to subunit inactivated influenza vaccine. Each CDR3 protein gets one entry after TCRdb re-called the RT-PCR reads with MiXCR. The data show hundreds of thousands of distinct CDR3 sequences, about 10% seen once. This specimen was PBMCs from blood, taken 45 days after vaccination. These receptors originate from a man in his fifties who received an inactivated influenza vaccine. The CDR3 runs from the conserved cysteine through the conserved F or W. D genes are given only for firm matches. Clone size is not always given. Where it is, it says once, few, many or a class for expanded clones.

cdr3_length,clone_size,j_call,d_call,v_call,cdr3_nt,cdr3_aa
13,few,TRBJ2-1,.,TRBV15,TGTGCCACCAGCAGAGATGAGTACAATGAGCAGTTCTTC,CATSRDEYNEQFF
18,.,TRBJ2-6,TRBD1,TRBV11-1,TGTGCCAGCAGCCCTGGACAGGGGGCAAGCTCTGGGGCCAACGTCCTGACTTTC,CASSPGQGASSGANVLTF
19,many,TRBJ2-1,TRBD2,TRBV2,TGTGCCATCTGTTTCGGGCCTGTCGGCGGGAGGATACCCTACAATGAGCAGTTCTTC,CAICFGPVGGRIPYNEQFF
15,few,TRBJ2-3,.,TRBV7-9,TGTGCCAGCAGCCCGGTCTCTGGGGAGGCAGATACGCAGTATTTT,CASSPVSGEADTQYF
13,.,TRBJ2-5,TRBD1,TRBV29-1,TGCAGCATAGACTGGACAGGCCAAGAGACCCAGTACTTC,CSIDWTGQETQYF
12,many,TRBJ2-1,.,TRBV25-1,TGTGCCAGCAGTCAACTCTACAATGAGCAGTTCTTC,CASSQLYNEQFF
15,many,TRBJ2-5,.,TRBV12-3/TRBV12-4,TGTGCCAGCAGTTACCTAGCCGGGAGTCAAGAGACCCAGTACTTC,CASSYLAGSQETQYF
15,.,TRBJ1-5,TRBD1,TRBV12-3/TRBV12-4,TGTGCCAGCAGTTTAGGGACAGGGTACCATCAGCCCCAGCATTTT,CASSLGTGYHQPQHF
16,few,TRBJ2-1,.,TRBV4-3,TGCGCCAGCAGCCAAGAACCCAGCGGAGCTTACAATGAGCAGTTCTTC,CASSQEPSGAYNEQFF
11,few,TRBJ2-2,.,TRBV6-5,TGTGCCAGCAGTTACTACGGGGAGCTGTTTTTT,CASSYYGELFF
15,few,TRBJ2-3,TRBD2,TRBV20-1,TGCAGTGCTATAGGTAGCGGGAGGGCCGTAGATACGCAGTATTTT,CSAIGSGRAVDTQYF
16,many,TRBJ2-7,TRBD2,TRBV6-2/TRBV6-3,TGTGCCAGCACCTCTCGAGCCGTGACTAGCTCTTACGAGCAGTACTTC,CASTSRAVTSSYEQYF
17,.,TRBJ2-5,TRBD2,TRBV5-4,TGTGCCAGCAGCCCCGGGACTAGCGGGAGTAACCAAGAGACCCAGTACTTC,CASSPGTSGSNQETQYF
16,.,TRBJ2-1,.,TRBV5-5,TGTGCCAGCAGCTTGGAACAAGGGTTTTCCTACAATGAGCAGTTCTTC,CASSLEQGFSYNEQFF
14,few,TRBJ2-1,.,TRBV20-1,TGCAGTGCTCTAACGATTGGCTCCTACAATGAGCAGTTCTTC,CSALTIGSYNEQFF
17,.,TRBJ2-3,TRBD2,TRBV9,TGTGCCAGCAGCTCAGGACTAGCGGGGGGGCAAACAGATACGCAGTATTTT,CASSSGLAGGQTDTQYF
15,.,TRBJ1-2,TRBD1,TRBV7-9,TGTGCCAGCAGCCCCACAGGGGGACAGGGGTATGGCTACACCTTC,CASSPTGGQGYGYTF
13,.,TRBJ2-7,.,TRBV5-1,TGCGCCAGCAGCTTTGGGGGGGGCGGTGAGCAGTACTTC,CASSFGGGGEQYF
13,many,TRBJ2-3,.,TRBV6-4,TGTGCCAGCAGTGACATACACGGGTATACGCAGTATTTT,CASSDIHGYTQYF
16,.,TRBJ2-2,.,TRBV6-5,TGTGCCAGCAGTTACGGTGGTTCCAGAAACACCGGGGAGCTGTTTTTT,CASSYGGSRNTGELFF
16,.,TRBJ2-4,.,TRBV12-3/TRBV12-4,TGTGCCAGCAGTTTAGATGCAGCGACCAGTGGAGACATTCAGTACTTC,CASSLDAATSGDIQYF
17,many,TRBJ2-1,TRBD2,TRBV6-1,TGTGCCAGCAGTGGACTAGCGGGGGGGCGGTTGATTAATGAGCAGTTCTTC,CASSGLAGGRLINEQFF